The rows below give T cell receptor beta chains drawn from one sample of a study of cytomegalovirus exposure and HLA in healthy donors. Some clones are missing from TCRdb's copy, which holds only in-frame ones; the method was immunoSEQ multiplex PCR. The top ten clones hold about 2% of a sample with around 140,000 clones, about 95% of them seen once. Sequencing was carried out using PBMCs. The receptors come from a man between 18 and 29 years old in good health and CMV-seropositive. Each CDR3 is given with its conserved first and last residue.

>TRBV28|TRBJ2-7
CASSLASSGNYEQYF
>TRBV7-9|TRBJ2-1
CASSVASGISNEQFF
>TRBV10-1|TRBJ2-5
CATRSDRAGETQYF
>TRBV5-1|TRBJ2-3
CASSPLTRDTQYF
>TRBV19|TRBJ2-1
CASRTTKDEQFF
>TRBV30|TRBJ1-3
CAWSAGDISGNTIYF
>TRBV28|TRBJ2-5
CASSVAGAETQYF
>TRBV30|TRBJ1-5
CAWGPGQGIQPQHF
>TRBV7-9|TRBJ2-5
CASSLQARVETQYF
>TRBV27|TRBJ2-3
CASSPGLAGGPYGADTQYF
>TRBV2|TRBJ1-5
CASQTGSNQPQHF
>TRBV7-6|TRBJ2-5
CASSLVLQRDIKTQYF
>TRBV2|TRBJ2-2
CASSYTGAGELFF
>TRBV18|TRBJ2-5
CASSPPSGSETQYF
>TRBV15|TRBJ2-2
CATSRDVSYTGELFF
>TRBV19|TRBJ1-2
CASSPQGGDYGYTF
>TRBV7-6|TRBJ1-1
CASSLASQGPEAFF
>TRBV14|TRBJ1-4
CASSPGIRSEKLFF
>TRBV7-9|TRBJ2-5
CASSLASGRGKETQYF